The 10 T cell receptor beta chains below all came from one sample that was sequenced in a study of prognosis after radiotherapy for stage I lung cancer. Genomic DNA provided the template from which TCR beta CDR3 was amplified by two-round multiplex PCR. For every TRBV and TRBJ gene, a specific primer was used in first-round PCR. One entry per CDR3 protein, called by TCRdb with MiXCR from the multiplex PCR reads. The sample holds nearly 25,000 distinct CDR3 sequences, around 36% seen once. This material consisted of PBMCs, taken before or after stereotactic body radiation therapy (not recorded which). The receptors were gathered from a donor over 45 with non-small cell lung cancer.

V usage is TRBV5-1 and J usage is TRBJ1-2, with unresolved D. The CDR3 runs 14 residues. Germline CDR1 and CDR2: SGHRS and YFSETQ. The V gene lost 0 bases and the J gene lost 6 bases, with 12 bases spanning the gap. Written as DNA, the CDR3 is TGCGCCAGCAGCTTGGTCCAGGCCCCCGATGGCTACACCTTC. It specifies CASSLVQAPDGYTF.

The chain uses TRBV7-2 and TRBJ2-7, with D perhaps TRBD2 (5 bases). V dropped 5 bases and J dropped 1 base, with 15 bases sitting between them. The CDR3 runs 15 residues. Germline CDR1 reads SGHTA; CDR2 reads FQGNSA. The CDR3 sequence: CASSPVGVSSYEQYF. The DNA for the CDR3 is TGTGCCAGCAGCCCGGTCGGGGTCTCTTCCTACGAGCAGTACTTC.

There are many counts of this clonotype. This chain uses TRBV18 with TRBJ1-2; D is uncertain. The CDR3 loop spans 15 amino acids. Per germline, CDR1 KGHSH and CDR2 LQKENI. Trimming took 3 bases from V and 3 from J, leaving 14 bases between them. The CDR3, as DNA: TGTGCCAGCTCACCTGGGAATTCTGGGGACTATGGCTACACCTTC. Translating gives CASSPGNSGDYGYTF.

The table lists this clonotype with many counts. This chain links TRBV6-2 or TRBV6-3 with TRBJ2-1, with 12 bases matching TRBD2. Germline CDR1 MNHEY, CDR2 SVGEGT. With V trimmed by 9 bases and J by 8 bases, 11 bases remained unmatched. The CDR3 runs 15 residues. The CDR3 protein is CASSLAGGGLDEQFF. CDR3 sequence (DNA): TGTGCCAGTTCACTAGCGGGAGGAGGTTTAGATGAGCAGTTCTTC.

This clonotype was seen at least ten times. The rearrangement joins TRBV19 to TRBJ1-5, with D possibly TRBD1 on 5 matching bases. Between the trimmed V and J ends, which lost 8 bases and 3 bases, there was a span of 11 bases. This CDR3 spans 13 amino acids. Germline CDR1 reads LNHDA; CDR2 reads SQIVND (reference sequence). The CDR3 spells CASARQFNQPQHF. The CDR3 DNA reads TGTGCCAGTGCGCGACAGTTCAATCAGCCCCAGCATTTT.

This clonotype came up many times. This rearrangement joins TRBV12-3 or TRBV12-4 to TRBJ2-1; TRBD1 aligns across 9 bases. The V and J ends lost 7 bases and 4 bases, in that order; junction bases with no gene match: 8. The CDR3 consists of 15 residues. CDR3 in DNA: TGTGCCAGCACCCACAGGGGGCTCCGGTACAATGAGCAGTTCTTC. As protein: CASTHRGLRYNEQFF.

This clonotype showed up many times. The chain is built from TRBV19 and TRBJ1-1; perhaps TRBD1 as D (5 bases). Germline CDR1 reads LNHDA; CDR2 reads SQIVND (reference sequence). The CDR3 length is 13 residues. V lost 5 bases, J lost 8 bases, and 15 bases lay in between. The CDR3 bases are TGTGCCAGTAGTTCAAACAGGTTTTGGGAAGCTTTCTTT. Residues: CASSSNRFWEAFF.

The chain joins TRBV12-3 or TRBV12-4 to TRBJ1-6, with D unresolved. V shed 8 bases and J shed 0 bases, with 11 bases lying between them. CDR3 size: 15 residues. The CDR3 region is CASGRSTSYNSPLHF. The CDR3 region has the DNA TGTGCCAGCGGCCGAAGTACCTCCTATAATTCACCCCTCCACTTT.

This clonotype was recorded at least ten times. The genes are TRBV6-1 and TRBJ1-5; D gene ambiguous. Germline CDR1 is MNHNS and CDR2 is SASEGT. The V end lost 3 bases, the J end lost 11 bases, and 14 bases lay between the germline ends. The CDR3 has 13 amino acids. DNA for the CDR3: TGTGCCAGCAGTGATGTCCAGCCTGGGACCCAGCATTTT. Its protein product is CASSDVQPGTQHF.

Ten or more counts support this clonotype. The CDR3 protein is CASSHSRDLAYEQYF. Here the CDR3 DNA reads TGCGCCAGCAGTCATTCCAGGGACTTAGCTTACGAGCAGTACTTC. The chain links TRBV4-1 to TRBJ2-7; possible D gene TRBD2, 6 bases. V lost 6 bases to trimming and J lost 4 bases, with 19 bases between them. From germline, CDR1 is MGHRA and CDR2 YSYEKL. The CDR3 loop spans 15 amino acids.